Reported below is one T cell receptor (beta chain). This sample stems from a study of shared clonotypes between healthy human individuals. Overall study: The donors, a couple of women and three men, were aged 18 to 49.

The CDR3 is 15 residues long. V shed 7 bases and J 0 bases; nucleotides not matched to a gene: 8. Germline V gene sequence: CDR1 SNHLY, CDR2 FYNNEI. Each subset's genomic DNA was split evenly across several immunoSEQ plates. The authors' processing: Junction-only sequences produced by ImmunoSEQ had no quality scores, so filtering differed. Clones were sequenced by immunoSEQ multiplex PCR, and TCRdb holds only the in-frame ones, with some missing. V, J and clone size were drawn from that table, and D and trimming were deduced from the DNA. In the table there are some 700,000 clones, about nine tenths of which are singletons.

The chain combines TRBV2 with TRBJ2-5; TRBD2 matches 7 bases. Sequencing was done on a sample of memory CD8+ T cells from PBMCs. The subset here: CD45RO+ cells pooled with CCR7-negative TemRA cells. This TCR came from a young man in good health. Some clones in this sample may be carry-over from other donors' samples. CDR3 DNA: TGTGCCAGCACGGGGCTAGCGGCCTACCAAGAGACCCAGTACTTC. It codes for CASTGLAAYQETQYF.